The present entry profiles one T cell receptor (beta chain) with its context. This entry comes from a study of cytomegalovirus exposure and HLA in healthy donors. The CDR3 totals 16 residues. Germline lookup yields CDR1 SGHKS and CDR2 YYEKEE (reference sequence). V shed 0 bases and J shed 6 bases, with 18 bases lying between them. Primers for the PCR totalled 60 Vbeta and 13 Jbeta. The data were produced by immunoSEQ multiplex PCR, yet TCRdb's version contains in-frame clones alone and is incomplete. The sample gives about 90,000 clones, roughly 76% of which show up once; 19% is in the top ten. Sequenced material: PBMCs. The chain has TRBV5-5 and TRBJ2-5; the D gene is possibly TRBD2 (6 bases). This clonotype was sampled from a woman in her fifties or sixties in good health and CMV-seropositive. CDR3 coding DNA: TGTGCCAGCAGCTTGGCGGGGGACGGGTTCATGAAGACCCAGTACTTC. Protein product: CASSLAGDGFMKTQYF.